The 3 T cell receptor beta chains in this list originate from one sample, sequenced in a study of T cell responses to AZD1222 COVID-19 vaccine. Sequenced by immunoSEQ multiplex PCR; TCRdb stores in-frame clones only, minus some. Counted here are approximately 140,000 clones, approximately 90% occurring once; the ten biggest clones make up 4% to 6%. Sequences were derived from peripheral blood, sampled on day 0 of AZD1222 vaccination. These receptors all stem from an adult in good health.

The V and J genes are TRBV7-8 and TRBJ2-1, with 7 bases fitting TRBD1. Germline lookup yields CDR1 SGHVS and CDR2 FQNEAQ. The CDR3 has 15 amino acids. V was clipped by 2 bases and J by 5 bases; unmatched bases: 6. For the CDR3, the DNA is TGTGCCAGCAGCTTAACCGCCGGGACAGACAATGAGCAGTTCTTC. Amino acid sequence: CASSLTAGTDNEQFF.

The CDR3 region is CASSPGQGAGQPQHF. In DNA, the CDR3 is TGTGCCAGCTCACCAGGGCAGGGGGCCGGTCAGCCCCAGCATTTT. The genes are TRBV18 and TRBJ1-5, with 8 bases identical to TRBD1. CDR1 and CDR2 from the germline V gene are KGHSH and LQKENI. Losses at the gene ends were 2 bases for V and 6 bases for J; bases not matched to a gene: 6. This CDR3 is built from 15 residues.

This rearrangement joins TRBV27 to TRBJ2-1; a weak D match, TRBD1 (6 bases). The CDR3 has 12 residues. The germline gives CDR1 MNHEY, CDR2 SMNVEV (reference sequence). With 8 bases removed from V and 6 bases from J, the gap between germline ends came to 11 bases. As DNA, the CDR3 is TGTGCCAGCCTGGACAGATTCAATGAGCAGTTCTTC. Residues: CASLDRFNEQFF.